These 30 T cell receptor beta chains came from one sample sequenced in a study of blood T cell repertoires in COVID-19. Data came from immunoSEQ multiplex PCR; TCRdb stores just in-frame clones and leaves some out. The sample records roughly 260,000 clones, 88% being singletons. Sequencing was performed on peripheral blood. Receptor source: a woman aged 25 to 45 with COVID-19, enrolled during active disease.

The gene calls are TRBV4-2 and TRBJ1-1, with D hard to call. Germline lookup yields CDR1 LGHNA and CDR2 YNFKEQ. With 1 base removed from V and 5 bases from J, the gap between germline ends came to 14 bases. The CDR3 has 15 amino acids. The CDR3 loop reads CASSQGVEGGTEAFF. The CDR3, as DNA: TGTGCCAGCAGCCAAGGGGTTGAAGGAGGGACTGAAGCTTTCTTT.

DNA for the CDR3: TGTGCCAGTAGTATAATGGCGGGAGTCACAGATACGCAGTATTTT. Translating gives CASSIMAGVTDTQYF. V is TRBV19 and J is TRBJ2-3, with 7 bases aligning to TRBD2. After removal of 2 bases from V and 2 bases from J, the junction contained 4 bases not matched to a gene. Per the germline V gene, CDR1 is LNHDA and CDR2 is SQIVND (reference sequence). The CDR3 has 15 amino acids.

On this clone itself: The sample contains more than one DNA sequence encoding this CDR3. This chain joins TRBV20-1 and TRBJ2-1, with D unresolved. Germline V gene lookup returns CDR1 DFQATT and CDR2 SNEGSKA (reference sequence). The CDR3 is 14 amino acids. V was trimmed by 3 bases and J by 0 bases, leaving 9 bases between them. The CDR3 spells CSASSGLSYNEQFF. The CDR3 region has the DNA TGCAGTGCTAGTTCGGGTCTCTCCTACAATGAGCAGTTCTTC.

The CDR3 DNA reads TGTGCCAGCAGCCAACAGGCAGTGGGTGAAAAACTGTTTTTT. Translating it yields CASSQQAVGEKLFF. This rearrangement joins TRBV7-2 to TRBJ1-4; a possible D gene is TRBD1 (5 bases). Germline V gene lookup returns CDR1 SGHTA and CDR2 FQGNSA. CDR3 size: 14 residues. Trimming removed 5 bases from V and 7 bases from J, with 14 bases in between.

The chain is built from TRBV4-3 and TRBJ1-5; unclear D gene. The germline V gene has CDR1 LGHNA and CDR2 YSLEER. The CDR3 covers 16 residues. Trimming stripped 2 bases from V and 2 bases from J, with 13 bases between. CDR3 nucleotide sequence: TGCGCCAGCAGCCAATCTCATTTTTCGGGCAATCAGCCCCAGCATTTT. It codes for CASSQSHFSGNQPQHF.

The V gene is TRBV6-6, the J gene TRBJ2-1; 10 positions agree with TRBD2. This CDR3 is built from 15 residues. In germline, CDR1 is MNHNY, CDR2 SVGAGI (reference sequence). The J segment lost 7 bases and the V segment lost 8 bases, leaving 11 bases of the junction unmatched. CDR3 bases: TGTGCCAGCCAGGCAAGCGGGAGGGCGTTGAATGAGCAGTTCTTC. Translated, it gives CASQASGRALNEQFF.

This sequence joins TRBV7-2 and TRBJ2-7; 7 bases align to TRBD2. The V gene's germline CDR1 is SGHTA and CDR2 FQGNSA. This CDR3 region has 15 residues. The V segment lost 5 bases and the J segment 2 bases; nucleotides outside the gene matches: 9. The CDR3 DNA is TGTGCCAGCAGCGTCTCGGGGGAGGGGACCTACGAGCAGTACTTC. Protein sequence: CASSVSGEGTYEQYF. The entire variable domain, with the rest obtained from reference TRBV7-2 and TRBJ2-7, is as follows: GAGVSQSPSNKVTEKGKDVELRCDPISGHTALYWYRQSLGQGLEFLIYFQGNSAPDKSGLPSDRFSAERTGGSVSTLTIQRTQQEDSAVYLCASSVSGEGTYEQYFGPGTRLTVT.

This sequence joins TRBV20-1 and TRBJ1-1; the D gene is possibly TRBD1 (5 bases). Deletions cut 3 bases from V and 7 bases from J, with 9 bases between. Germline-derived CDR1 and CDR2 are DFQATT and SNEGSKA (reference sequence). The CDR3 is 11 residues long. This chain's CDR3 is CSARGGGEAFF. As DNA, the CDR3 is TGCAGTGCTAGGGGGGGTGGTGAAGCTTTCTTT.

In DNA form, the CDR3 reads TGTGCCAGCTCACGGGACAGGCCAACCCGCCAAGAGACCCAGTACTTC. Translating gives CASSRDRPTRQETQYF. The chain employs TRBV18 and TRBJ2-5, with TRBD1 identical over 8 bases. Germline V lookup: CDR1 KGHSH, CDR2 LQKENI. CDR3 length: 16 residues. V was clipped by 4 bases and J by 1 base; unmatched bases: 8.

The V call is TRBV19, the J call TRBJ2-5; 9 bases are shared with TRBD1. Germline V gene lookup returns CDR1 LNHDA and CDR2 SQIVND (reference sequence). The CDR3 has 15 residues. V shed 5 bases and J 5 bases; nucleotides not matched to a gene: 9. CDR3 residues: CASSVGTGRGETQYF. The DNA for the CDR3 is TGTGCCAGTAGTGTCGGGACAGGGAGGGGGGAGACCCAGTACTTC.

This clone has at least ten counts. This chain joins TRBV6-6 and TRBJ2-4, with D possibly matching TRBD2 (7 bases). This CDR3 is 16 amino acids long. Germline CDR1 MNHNY, CDR2 SVGAGI (reference sequence). V lost 2 bases and J lost 6, with 17 bases in between. The CDR3 reads CASSYGEGRGINIQYF. CDR3 sequence (DNA): TGTGCCAGCAGTTACGGGGAGGGGAGGGGGATAAACATTCAGTACTTC.

This clone was detected only once. This sequence joins TRBV28 and TRBJ2-1; TRBD2 aligns across 9 bases. The CDR3 sequence is 15 residues long. Germline CDR1 reads MDHEN; CDR2 reads SYDVKM. V shed 2 bases, J shed 8 bases, and the junction held 7 bases outside the gene matches. The CDR3 here is CASSLLAGTKYEQFF. DNA for the CDR3: TGTGCCAGCAGTTTACTAGCGGGGACTAAGTATGAGCAGTTCTTC.

The CDR3 bases are TGTGCCAGTACCAGACCGGGGAATGAAAAACTGTTTTTT. It encodes CASTRPGNEKLFF. The rearrangement uses TRBV28 and TRBJ1-4; D unresolved. V shed 9 bases and J shed 5 bases, with 13 bases lying between them. Germline CDR1 MDHEN, CDR2 SYDVKM. This CDR3 is 13 amino acids long.

Worth noting for this clone: Compared with germline, one end of the junction differs, possibly owing to a read error. For the CDR3, the DNA is TGTGCCAGCGCAACCAGGGAAAGTTCGGCGGAACGCTTT. Its protein is CASATRESSAERF. The rearrangement joins TRBV2 to TRBJ1-1, with a tentative D call TRBD1 (5 bases). CDR3 length equals 13 residues. CDR1 and CDR2 from the germline V gene are SNHLY and FYNNEI.

This clone appeared a single time. This chain links TRBV18 with TRBJ2-7; D might be TRBD1 (6 bases). V was shortened by 6 bases and J by 6 bases, with 18 bases between the two germline ends. Germline lookup yields CDR1 KGHSH and CDR2 LQKENI. The CDR3 runs 14 residues. The CDR3 loop is CASSLGAPSVEQYF. In nucleotides, the CDR3 is TGTGCCAGCTCCTTGGGGGCGCCCTCCGTCGAGCAGTACTTC.

This chain uses TRBV7-2 with TRBJ2-7, with D hard to call. Germline values: CDR1 SGHTA, CDR2 FQGNSA. The CDR3 consists of 12 residues. Trimming took off 1 base at V and 7 bases at J, with 8 bases between the two ends. CDR3 in amino acids: CASSLGSWEQYF. In nucleotides, the CDR3 is TGTGCCAGCAGCTTAGGTAGCTGGGAGCAGTACTTC. The complete variable domain, with remaining parts taken from reference TRBV7-2 and TRBJ2-7, reads GAGVSQSPSNKVTEKGKDVELRCDPISGHTALYWYRQSLGQGLEFLIYFQGNSAPDKSGLPSDRFSAERTGGSVSTLTIQRTQQEDSAVYLCASSLGSWEQYFGPGTRLTVT.

This rearrangement joins TRBV28 to TRBJ1-4, with a possible D match to TRBD1 (5 bases). The CDR3 runs 14 residues. Germline V CDR1 and CDR2: MDHEN, SYDVKM. Trimming cost V 6 bases and J 6 bases, with 14 bases left between them. The CDR3, as DNA: TGTGCCAGCAGCCACTCCGACAGAGATGAAAAACTGTTTTTT. Translated: CASSHSDRDEKLFF.

This clone was observed once. V is TRBV19 and J is TRBJ1-5; 7 bases fit TRBD1. Germline CDR1 reads LNHDA; CDR2 reads SQIVND (reference sequence). V lost 7 bases, J lost 2 bases, and 8 bases stayed unmatched. CDR3 size: 15 residues. In DNA form, the CDR3 reads TGTGCCAGTACTATGACAGGGAGTGGCAATCAGCCCCAGCATTTT. Its translation: CASTMTGSGNQPQHF.

The chain combines TRBV5-1 with TRBJ1-2, with 8 bases lining up with TRBD1. Germline CDR1 SGHRS, CDR2 YFSETQ. The junction had 3 bases not matched to a gene; V was cut back by 1 base and J by 7 bases. This CDR3 spans 13 amino acids. The DNA for the CDR3 is TGCGCCAGCAGCTTGCGGACAGGGTCTGGCTACACCTTC. Translation gives CASSLRTGSGYTF.

This clone was counted a few times. J is TRBJ1-4 and V is TRBV28, with 10 bases identical to TRBD1. The trim removed 5 bases at V and 5 bases at J, leaving 11 bases unmatched. This CDR3 spans 17 amino acids. Germline assignment: CDR1 MDHEN and CDR2 SYDVKM. CDR3 amino acids: CASSAPTTGQGNEKLFF. The CDR3 nucleotides are TGTGCCAGCAGTGCTCCAACTACGGGACAGGGGAATGAAAAACTGTTTTTT.

V usage is TRBV27 and J usage is TRBJ2-7; 12 bases align to TRBD1. The CDR3 extends over 15 amino acids. The V segment lost 3 bases and the J segment 6 bases; nucleotides outside the gene matches: 6. Per germline, CDR1 MNHEY and CDR2 SMNVEV (reference sequence). CDR3 sequence: CASSFRGQGAFEQYF. Here the CDR3 DNA reads TGTGCCAGCAGTTTCAGGGGACAGGGGGCCTTCGAGCAGTACTTC.

The rearrangement joins TRBV2 to TRBJ2-2; 9 bases match TRBD2. CDR3 length equals 13 residues. V was pared by 7 bases and J by 6 bases, with 3 bases of the junction left unmatched. Per germline, CDR1 SNHLY and CDR2 FYNNEI. CDR3: CASTRLAAGELFF. Written as DNA, the CDR3 is TGTGCCAGCACCCGACTAGCGGCCGGGGAGCTGTTTTTT.

The V call is TRBV11-3, the J call TRBJ2-1, with a possible D match to TRBD1 (5 bases). CDR1 SGHNT and CDR2 YENEEA come from the germline V gene. This CDR3 comprises 12 residues. The V gene lost 1 base and the J gene lost 7 bases, with 5 bases spanning the gap. The CDR3 region has the DNA TGTGCCAGCAGCTTAGGGACAAATGAGCAGTTCTTC. It translates to CASSLGTNEQFF.

The chain recombines TRBV5-4 with TRBJ2-3, with D perhaps matching TRBD2 (5 bases). The V gene's germline CDR1 is SGHNT and CDR2 YYREEE (reference sequence). V lost 2 bases and J lost 2, with 12 bases in between. The CDR3 contains 15 residues. The CDR3 DNA follows: TGTGCCAGCAGCTTCCGGGGTCGGCCCACAGATACGCAGTATTTT. Residues: CASSFRGRPTDTQYF. The entire variable domain, with the rest obtained from reference TRBV5-4 and TRBJ2-3, is as follows: ETGVTQSPTHLIKTRGQQVTLRCSSQSGHNTVSWYQQALGQGPQFIFQYYREEENGRGNFPPRFSGLQFPNYSSELNVNALELDDSALYLCASSFRGRPTDTQYFGPGTRLTVL.

The V and J genes are TRBV19 and TRBJ2-1; 15 bases are a match to TRBD2. The germline CDR1 and CDR2 sequences are LNHDA and SQIVND (reference sequence). V gave up 6 bases and J gave up 7 bases; unmatched junction bases: 4. This CDR3 is built from 15 residues. This chain's CDR3 is CASRTGTSGRNEQFF. Here the CDR3 DNA reads TGTGCCAGTAGGACCGGGACTAGCGGGAGGAATGAGCAGTTCTTC.

The CDR3: CASSVETGDTEAFF. The CDR3 DNA follows: TGTGCCAGCAGCGTAGAGACAGGGGACACTGAAGCTTTCTTT. The gene calls are TRBV9 and TRBJ1-1; 8 positions agree with TRBD1. Looked up from germline, CDR1 is SGDLS and CDR2 is YYNGEE. The J segment lost 3 bases and the V segment lost 0 bases, leaving 1 base of the junction unmatched. CDR3 length: 14 residues.

This clone was observed once. The J gene is TRBJ1-6, the V gene TRBV21-1; TRBD1 is the table's D call and was not checked against the DNA. TRBV21-1 represents a pseudogene. This CDR3 contains 19 residues. The CDR3 DNA sequence: TGTGCCAGCAGCAAAGTAGGGCGGGACAGAAACTCTTATAATTCACCCCTCCACTTT. This gives the protein CASSKVGRDRNSYNSPLHF.

This clone has a single count. The CDR3 DNA is TGTGCCACCGTAGGGGGGACAGGCTCCTACGAGCAGTACTTC. Encoded protein: CATVGGTGSYEQYF. This chain links TRBV19 with TRBJ2-7; 8 positions match TRBD1. Germline CDR1 reads LNHDA; CDR2 reads SQIVND (reference sequence). This CDR3 has 14 amino acids. J gave up 0 bases and V 10 bases, and 8 bases lay outside the gene matches.

This clone was seen only once. The chain links TRBV5-1 to TRBJ2-7, with a possible D match to TRBD1 (6 bases). The V and J ends lost 1 base and 2 bases respectively, with 7 bases between them. This CDR3 is 13 amino acids long. Germline V CDR1 and CDR2: SGHRS, YFSETQ. The CDR3 region is CASSLRTAYEQYF. CDR3 nucleotide sequence: TGCGCCAGCAGCTTGAGGACAGCCTACGAGCAGTACTTC.

This chain connects TRBV28 to TRBJ1-5, with no clear D. The CDR3 is made up of 13 amino acids. Trimming took 3 bases from V and 8 from J, leaving 11 bases between them. The germline CDR1 and CDR2 sequences are MDHEN and SYDVKM. CDR3 sequence: CASSFRRNEPQHF. CDR3 DNA: TGTGCCAGCAGTTTTCGGAGGAACGAGCCCCAGCATTTT.